What follows describes a single TCR beta chain. This clonotype occurred many times. The antigen it recognizes is unknown. No much larger clonotype is one base removed from it; base qualities were not supplied. In a library made to pick up alpha chains, this beta chain is a stray read with a size that means little. The source of the sample is a study of spatial heterogeneity in lung cancer (dated by TCRdb to about 2019). Describing the broader study: Beta-chain transcripts were consistently detected in greater numbers than alpha-chain transcripts, which likely reflects a higher abundance of beta-chain transcripts. TCR transcript counts in tumor regions correlated strongly with a T cell transcriptional module score from matched bulk RNA-seq. In the raw uncorrected reads, each unique combination of TCR and UMI appeared on average more than ten times. The study quantitatively compared TCR alpha and beta repertoires across multiple tumor regions, matched nontumor lung and blood in non-small cell lung cancer. Nonsynonymous mutation counts, determined by whole-exome sequencing of tumor tissue, were related to TCR repertoire features. At surgery, both alpha and beta chains were TCR-sequenced in more than 200 tumor regions, fewer than 85 matched nontumor lung samples and a few dozen PBMC samples. Beyond this particular receptor, the publication reports: Confirming at a functional level the hypothesis that regional TCRs recognize regional mutations was considered to require additional single-cell paired TCR alpha and beta sequencing. The tumor nonsynonymous mutation count correlated with the number of expanded alpha and beta TCRs within the tumor. TCR-seq coverage of tumor T cells was estimated to be only 6% to 7.5% for alpha chains and more than 11% for beta chains. Counts of ubiquitous and regional expanded TCRs correlated with counts of ubiquitous and regional nonsynonymous mutations, respectively.

The V end gives up 6 bases and the J end 0 bases, leaving 7 bases in the junction not matched to a gene. The CDR3 starts with the cysteine, ends with the phenylalanine, and has 16 residues. This entry keeps only the CDR3 DNA: 48 bases, framed from base 1. CDR1 and CDR2, looked up from the germline V gene, are MDHEN and SYDVKM. Explained via the paper, the time point label denotes: sample taken at primary tumor resection. Samples were obtained from approximately 70 patients with early-stage, untreated non-small cell lung cancer from the lung TRACERx cohort. Without any cell sorting, TCR sequencing was performed on whole RNA extracted either from tumor and nontumor lung tissue or from cryopreserved PBMC samples. A patient was chosen for TCR sequencing only when enough RNA was available from at least two tumor regions. Before selection, tumor and adjacent nontumor lung specimens were reviewed by a lung pathologist.

The receptor library was made with 5' RACE. Sequenced on a NextSeq 500. In the TCR library protocol, a unique molecular identifier was attached to each TCR cDNA molecule so that PCR and sequencing errors could be corrected. The source study handled its data this way. Decombinator tools were used for TCR identification, UMI-based error correction and CDR3 extraction. Expanded TCRs were defined as those above a frequency of 2 per 1,000, corresponding to the top 1% of the tumor frequency distribution. Expanded tumor TCRs statistically deemed absent (corrected P<0.05) from at least one tumor region were classed as regional, and all other expanded tumor TCRs were classed as ubiquitous. Each repertoire was subsampled 100 times to 5,000 TCRs, after which Renyi diversity was computed with the R vegan package. CDR3 similarity networks were built from amino acid triplet string-kernel similarity, connecting CDR3s with pairwise similarity above 0.82. The public sequencing data were trimmed at Q25 with fastp and processed into clonotypes with MiXCR by TCRdb, which kept only in-frame beta chains. Identical CDR3 proteins give one entry, which carries the most common genes and DNA. TCRdb, not the original authors, processed these V and J calls. The sample table contains 12,000 to 15,000 distinct CDR3 sequences; only one count was recorded for over 3.5% of them. Jointly, the top ten make up 15% to 20% of the sample.

Recombination connected TRBV28 to TRBJ2-7; TRBD2 fits 11 bases in the junction. The sequencing used lung tumor tissue, collected at surgery. The clonotype was recovered from a female donor with early-stage non-small cell lung cancer. The bases are TGTGCCAGCAGCTCCTATAGCGGGGGGGACTCCTACGAGCAGTACTTC. This is translated as CASSSYSGGDSYEQYF.